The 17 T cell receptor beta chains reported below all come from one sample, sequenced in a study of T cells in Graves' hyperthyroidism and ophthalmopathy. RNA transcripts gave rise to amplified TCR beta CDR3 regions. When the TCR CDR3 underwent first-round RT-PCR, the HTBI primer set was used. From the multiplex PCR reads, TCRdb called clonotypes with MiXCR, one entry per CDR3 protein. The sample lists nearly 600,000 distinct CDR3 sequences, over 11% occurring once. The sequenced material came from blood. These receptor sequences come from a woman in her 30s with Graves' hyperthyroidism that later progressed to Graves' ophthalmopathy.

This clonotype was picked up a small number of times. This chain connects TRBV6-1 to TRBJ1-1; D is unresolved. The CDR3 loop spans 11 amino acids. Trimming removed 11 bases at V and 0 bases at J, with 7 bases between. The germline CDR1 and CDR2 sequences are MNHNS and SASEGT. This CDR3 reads CAAVLNTEAFF. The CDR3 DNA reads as TGTGCCGCAGTTCTGAACACTGAAGCTTTCTTT.

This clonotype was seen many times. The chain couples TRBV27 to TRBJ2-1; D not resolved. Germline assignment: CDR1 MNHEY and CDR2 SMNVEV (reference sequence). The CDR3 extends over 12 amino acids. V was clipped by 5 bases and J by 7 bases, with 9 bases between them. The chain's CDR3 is CASSHLGNEQFF. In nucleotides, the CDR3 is TGTGCCAGCAGTCATCTAGGAAATGAGCAGTTCTTC.

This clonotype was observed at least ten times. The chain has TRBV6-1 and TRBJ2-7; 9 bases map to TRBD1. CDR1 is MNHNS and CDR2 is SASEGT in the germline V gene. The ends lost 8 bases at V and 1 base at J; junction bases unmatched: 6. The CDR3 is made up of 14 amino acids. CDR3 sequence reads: CASQGQGTSYEQYF. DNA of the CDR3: TGTGCCAGCCAAGGACAGGGGACATCCTACGAGCAGTACTTC.

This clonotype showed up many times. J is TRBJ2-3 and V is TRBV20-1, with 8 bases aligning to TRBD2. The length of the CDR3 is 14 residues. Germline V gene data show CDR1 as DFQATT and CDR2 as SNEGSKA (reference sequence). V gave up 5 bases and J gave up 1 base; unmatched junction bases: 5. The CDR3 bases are TGCAGTGCTCGTCTAGCGGGTGGCACAGATACGCAGTATTTT. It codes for CSARLAGGTDTQYF.

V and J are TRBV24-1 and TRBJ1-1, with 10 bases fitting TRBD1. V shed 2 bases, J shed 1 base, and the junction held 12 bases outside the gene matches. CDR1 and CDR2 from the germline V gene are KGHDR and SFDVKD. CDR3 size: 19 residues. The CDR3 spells CATSDSRRDRGYPNTEAFF. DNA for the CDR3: TGTGCCACCAGTGATTCGAGACGGGACAGGGGCTACCCGAACACTGAAGCTTTCTTT.

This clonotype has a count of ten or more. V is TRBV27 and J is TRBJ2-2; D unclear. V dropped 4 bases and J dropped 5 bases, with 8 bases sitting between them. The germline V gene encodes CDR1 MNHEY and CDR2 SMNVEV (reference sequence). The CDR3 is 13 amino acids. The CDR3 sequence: CASSYYWTGELFF. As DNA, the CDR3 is TGTGCCAGCAGTTATTATTGGACCGGGGAGCTGTTTTTT.

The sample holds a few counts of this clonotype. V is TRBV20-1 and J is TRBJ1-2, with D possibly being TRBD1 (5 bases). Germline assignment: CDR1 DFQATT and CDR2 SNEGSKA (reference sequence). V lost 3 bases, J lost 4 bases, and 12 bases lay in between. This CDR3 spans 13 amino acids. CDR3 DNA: TGCAGTGCTAGGGTCTTGGGGCTCTATGGCTACACCTTC. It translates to CSARVLGLYGYTF.

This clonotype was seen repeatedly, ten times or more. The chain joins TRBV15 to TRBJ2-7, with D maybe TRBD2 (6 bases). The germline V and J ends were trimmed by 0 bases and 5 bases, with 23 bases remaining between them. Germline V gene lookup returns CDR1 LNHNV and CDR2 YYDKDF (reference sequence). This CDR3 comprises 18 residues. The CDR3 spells CATSRDLLALREDNEQYF. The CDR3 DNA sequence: TGTGCCACCAGCAGAGATCTTTTAGCCCTCAGGGAGGATAACGAGCAGTACTTC.

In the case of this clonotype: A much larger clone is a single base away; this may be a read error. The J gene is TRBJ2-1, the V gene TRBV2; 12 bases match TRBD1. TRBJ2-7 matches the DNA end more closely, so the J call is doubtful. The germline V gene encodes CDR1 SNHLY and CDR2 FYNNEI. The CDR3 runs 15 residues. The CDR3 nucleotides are TGTGCCAGCAGGGGGACAGGGGGCTTATACAATGAGCAGTACTTC. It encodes CASRGTGGLYNEQYF.

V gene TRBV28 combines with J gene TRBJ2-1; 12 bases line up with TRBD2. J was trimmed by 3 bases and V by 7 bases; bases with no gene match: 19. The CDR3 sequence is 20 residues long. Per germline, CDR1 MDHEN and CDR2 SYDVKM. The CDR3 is CASNPVPYSRLAGDYNEQFF. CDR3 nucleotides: TGTGCCAGCAACCCTGTGCCGTATAGCCGACTAGCGGGGGACTACAATGAGCAGTTCTTC.

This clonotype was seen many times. In nucleotides, the CDR3 is TGTGCCAGCAGCTTGATGGCAGCTGGAAACACCATATATTTT. Its translation is CASSLMAAGNTIYF. The chain couples TRBV11-2 to TRBJ1-3, with D uncertain. The CDR3 loop spans 14 amino acids. V lost 3 bases and J lost 2, with 8 bases in between. Germline assignment: CDR1 SGHAT and CDR2 FQNNGV.

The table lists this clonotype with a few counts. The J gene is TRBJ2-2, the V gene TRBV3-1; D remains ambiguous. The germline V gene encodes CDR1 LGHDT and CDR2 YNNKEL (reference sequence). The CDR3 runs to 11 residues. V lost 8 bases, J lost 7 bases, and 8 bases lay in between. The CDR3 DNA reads TGTGCCAGCGCAGAGATCGGGGAGCTGTTTTTT. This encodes CASAEIGELFF.

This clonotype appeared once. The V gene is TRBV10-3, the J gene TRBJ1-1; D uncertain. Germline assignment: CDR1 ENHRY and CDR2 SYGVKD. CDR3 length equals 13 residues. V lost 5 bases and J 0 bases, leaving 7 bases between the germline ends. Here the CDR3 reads CAISPSMNTEAFF. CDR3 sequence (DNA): TGTGCCATCAGTCCGTCGATGAACACTGAAGCTTTCTTT.

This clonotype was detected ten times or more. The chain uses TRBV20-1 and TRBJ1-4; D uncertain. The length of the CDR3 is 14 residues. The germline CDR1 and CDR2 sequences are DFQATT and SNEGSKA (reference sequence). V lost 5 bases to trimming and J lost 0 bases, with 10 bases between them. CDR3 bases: TGCAGTGCTGGCCCCCTAACAACTAATGAAAAACTGTTTTTT. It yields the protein CSAGPLTTNEKLFF.

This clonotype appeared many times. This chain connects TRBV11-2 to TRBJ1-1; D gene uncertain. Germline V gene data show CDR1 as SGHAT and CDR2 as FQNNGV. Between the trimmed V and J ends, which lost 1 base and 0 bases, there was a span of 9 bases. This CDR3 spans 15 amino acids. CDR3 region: CASSLGHLMNTEAFF. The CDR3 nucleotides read TGTGCCAGCAGCTTAGGGCATCTCATGAACACTGAAGCTTTCTTT.

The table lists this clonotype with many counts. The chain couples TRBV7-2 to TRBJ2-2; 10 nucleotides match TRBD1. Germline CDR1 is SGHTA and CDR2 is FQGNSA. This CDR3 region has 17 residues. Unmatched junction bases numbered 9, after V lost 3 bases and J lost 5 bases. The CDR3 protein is CASSFLPGQGITGELFF. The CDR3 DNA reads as TGTGCCAGCAGCTTTTTACCGGGACAGGGGATAACCGGGGAGCTGTTTTTT. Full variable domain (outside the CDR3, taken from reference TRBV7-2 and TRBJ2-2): GAGVSQSPSNKVTEKGKDVELRCDPISGHTALYWYRQSLGQGLEFLIYFQGNSAPDKSGLPSDRFSAERTGGSVSTLTIQRTQQEDSAVYLCASSFLPGQGITGELFFGEGSRLTVL.

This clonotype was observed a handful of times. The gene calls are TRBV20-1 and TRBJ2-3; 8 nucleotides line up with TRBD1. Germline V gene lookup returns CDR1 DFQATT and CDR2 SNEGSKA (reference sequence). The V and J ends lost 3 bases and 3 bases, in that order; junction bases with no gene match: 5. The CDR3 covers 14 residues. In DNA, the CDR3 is TGCAGTGCTAGGGCGGGACAGGCTACAGATACGCAGTATTTT. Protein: CSARAGQATDTQYF.